The 4 T cell receptor beta chains reported below all come from one sample, sequenced in a study of long-term antiretroviral therapy in people with HIV. Version v3.0 of the immunoSEQ assay was performed at survey level. Using immunoSEQ multiplex PCR, the repertoire was profiled, and TCRdb retains in-frame clones only, with some absent. The data contain about 29,000 clones, around 78% of them singletons. The sequenced sample was unsorted PBMCs, obtained 1.5 years before starting antiretroviral therapy. The receptors stem from a man aged 18 to 30 with HIV.

The chain uses TRBV30 and TRBJ2-5; D remains unclear. Trimming left V 5 bases short and J 5 bases short, with 15 bases between. This CDR3 is 13 amino acids long. In germline, CDR1 is GTSNPN, CDR2 SVGIG (reference sequence). Here the CDR3 reads CAWDPSGRETQYF. The CDR3 nucleotides are TGTGCCTGGGATCCGAGTGGTAGGGAGACCCAGTACTTC.

The chain combines TRBV4-3 with TRBJ2-7, with 8 bases that match TRBD2. The CDR3 totals 18 residues. Germline CDR1 and CDR2: LGHNA and YSLEER. Unmatched junction bases numbered 10, after V lost 0 bases and J lost 0 bases. The CDR3 DNA is TGCGCCAGCAGCCAAGATTACGGGGGGGGCAGGAGCTCCTACGAGCAGTACTTC. Translation: CASSQDYGGGRSSYEQYF.

This chain joins TRBV19 and TRBJ2-7, with 14 bases fitting TRBD2. CDR3 length: 16 residues. Looked up from germline, CDR1 is LNHDA and CDR2 is SQIVND (reference sequence). Losses at the gene ends were 3 bases for V and 3 bases for J; bases not matched to a gene: 4. CDR3: CASSMAGTSGSYEQYF. The DNA for the CDR3 is TGTGCCAGTAGTATGGCAGGGACTAGCGGGAGCTACGAGCAGTACTTC.

The V and J genes are TRBV7-9 and TRBJ1-1; D is uncertain. Germline V gene sequence: CDR1 SEHNR, CDR2 FQNEAQ (reference sequence). CDR3 length: 13 residues. V was trimmed by 6 bases and J by 1 base, leaving 9 bases between them. CDR3 nucleotide sequence: TGTGCCAGCAGACAAGCAGGGAACACTGAAGCTTTCTTT. It specifies CASRQAGNTEAFF.